The 29 T cell receptor beta chains presented below share a single source sample, sequenced in a study of cytomegalovirus exposure and HLA in healthy donors. The PCR was carried out with 60 Vbeta primers and 13 Jbeta primers. Sequencing was performed with immunoSEQ multiplex PCR; in TCRdb, only in-frame clones are kept and a portion is missing. The table has around 130,000 clones, around 86% seen once. The sequenced sample consisted of PBMCs. The receptors were sampled from a man under 40 in good health and CMV-seronegative.

Only a few counts were recorded for this clone. The genes are TRBV11-2 and TRBJ2-7; a weak D match, TRBD2 (6 bases). Germline V CDR1 and CDR2: SGHAT, FQNNGV. V lost 0 bases, J lost 7 bases, and 13 bases lay in between. The CDR3 loop spans 14 amino acids. The CDR3 DNA reads TGTGCCAGCAGCTTAGAGCGGCCGGGAGAAGAGCAGTACTTC. Protein sequence: CASSLERPGEEQYF.

This clone has just a few counts. The V gene is TRBV9, the J gene TRBJ2-5; maybe TRBD1 (6 bases). V was pared by 1 base and J by 1 base, with 11 bases between. Germline CDR1 SGDLS, CDR2 YYNGEE. The CDR3 is 15 amino acids. CDR3 bases: TGTGCCAGCAGCGTACGCCAGGGGTTCCAAGAGACCCAGTACTTC. Protein sequence: CASSVRQGFQETQYF.

This chain connects TRBV30 to TRBJ1-1; D might be TRBD1 (6 bases). Trimming shortened V by 8 bases and J by 4 bases, and 14 bases separated the two germline ends. Germline V lookup: CDR1 GTSNPN, CDR2 SVGIG (reference sequence). The CDR3 has 12 amino acids. This chain's CDR3 is CAQGRGGTEAFF. The CDR3 DNA follows: TGTGCCCAAGGGAGGGGGGGCACTGAAGCTTTCTTT. The variable domain in full, completed from reference TRBV30 and TRBJ1-1, reads SQTIHQWPATLVQPVGSPLSLECTVEGTSNPNLYWYRQAAGRGLQLLFYSVGIGQISSEVPQNLSASRPQDRQFILSSKKLLLSDSGFYLCAQGRGGTEAFFGQGTRLTVV.

The chain links TRBV28 to TRBJ1-1, with 7 bases fitting TRBD1. J gave up 6 bases and V 7 bases, and 11 bases lay outside the gene matches. The germline gives CDR1 MDHEN, CDR2 SYDVKM. CDR3 length: 14 amino acids. CDR3 DNA sequence: TGTGCCAGCACCAGTCAGGGGGGCAGGCCTGAAGCTTTCTTT. Translation gives CASTSQGGRPEAFF.

This clone was observed a handful of times. The chain joins TRBV9 to TRBJ1-3, with D maybe TRBD1 (5 bases). Germline V CDR1 and CDR2: SGDLS, YYNGEE. V was cut by 6 bases and J by 0 bases, with 13 bases left in between. The length of the CDR3 is 15 residues. The CDR3 bases are TGTGCCAGCACCCGGGGGACGTTCTCTGGAAACACCATATATTTT. Amino acids: CASTRGTFSGNTIYF.

This chain connects TRBV6-5 to TRBJ2-1; 9 nucleotides match TRBD1. V lost 6 bases, J lost 8 bases, and 11 bases stayed unmatched. The CDR3 length is 15 residues. Per the germline V gene, CDR1 is MNHEY and CDR2 is SVGAGI. The CDR3 sequence is CASRQQGAPVDEQFF. For the CDR3, the DNA is TGTGCCAGCAGGCAACAGGGGGCGCCGGTGGATGAGCAGTTCTTC.

The chain employs TRBV5-5 and TRBJ1-3; TRBD1 matches at 9 bases. After removal of 4 bases from V and 7 bases from J, the junction contained 18 bases not matched to a gene. CDR1 and CDR2 from the germline V gene are SGHKS and YYEKEE (reference sequence). The CDR3 is 18 residues long. CDR3 region: CASSQTHRDRAIVNTIYF. In nucleotides, the CDR3 is TGTGCCAGCAGCCAAACTCACCGGGACAGGGCTATCGTCAACACCATATATTTT.

A single count supports this clone. This chain uses TRBV6-5 with TRBJ2-7; 7 bases match TRBD1. Per the germline V gene, CDR1 is MNHEY and CDR2 is SVGAGI. CDR3 length equals 15 residues. The ends lost 7 bases at V and 0 bases at J; junction bases unmatched: 9. This CDR3 reads CASKRKRDSSYEQYF. CDR3 coding DNA: TGTGCCAGCAAAAGGAAACGGGACAGCTCCTACGAGCAGTACTTC.

This chain links TRBV6-1 with TRBJ1-1; perhaps TRBD1 as D (5 bases). The V end lost 7 bases, the J end lost 1 base, and 10 bases lay between the germline ends. CDR1 and CDR2 (germline): MNHNS, SASEGT. The CDR3 runs 13 residues. CDR3 nucleotides: TGTGCCAGCACGCCAGACAGGAACACTGAAGCTTTCTTT. This translates into CASTPDRNTEAFF.

The chain uses TRBV18 and TRBJ1-4; possible D gene TRBD1, 6 bases. Trimming took off 6 bases at V and 7 bases at J, with 15 bases between the two ends. The CDR3 extends over 14 amino acids. Germline lookup yields CDR1 KGHSH and CDR2 LQKENI. This chain's CDR3 is CASSQTGPSEKLFF. For the CDR3, the DNA is TGTGCCAGCTCGCAGACAGGTCCGAGTGAAAAACTGTTTTTT.

The chain is built from TRBV28 and TRBJ2-5; TRBD1 might be the D (5 bases). Per the germline V gene, CDR1 is MDHEN and CDR2 is SYDVKM. V shed 2 bases and J shed 2 bases, with 18 bases lying between them. This CDR3 has 17 amino acids. The CDR3 DNA reads as TGTGCCAGCAGTTTAGGGGCCCGGGCCAACCCTCAAGAGACCCAGTACTTC. Translated: CASSLGARANPQETQYF.

This chain links TRBV9 with TRBJ1-5; D remains unclear. The V end lost 0 bases, the J end lost 9 bases, and 10 bases lay between the germline ends. The CDR3 is 13 residues long. Germline V CDR1 and CDR2: SGDLS, YYNGEE. The CDR3 region has the DNA TGTGCCAGCAGCGTAGGTGTGGGAGGGCCCCAGCATTTT. Protein product: CASSVGVGGPQHF.

The gene calls are TRBV11-2 and TRBJ2-4; D is unclear. Trimming cost V 0 bases and J 13 bases, with 10 bases left between them. CDR3 length equals 12 residues. The germline gives CDR1 SGHAT, CDR2 FQNNGV. The CDR3 protein is CASSLDPTEQYF. The CDR3 DNA reads as TGTGCCAGCAGCTTAGATCCCACAGAACAGTACTTC. Based on the CDR3 plus reference TRBV11-2 and TRBJ2-4, the full variable domain is EAGVAQSPRYKIIEKRQSVAFWCNPISGHATLYWYQQILGQGPKLLIQFQNNGVVDDSQLPKDRFSAERLKGVDSTLKIQPAKLEDSAVYLCASSLDPTEQYFGAGTRLSVL.

The chain couples TRBV28 to TRBJ1-5; 8 positions agree with TRBD1. Trimming removed 8 bases from V and 2 bases from J; junction bases left unmatched: 8. CDR1 is MDHEN and CDR2 is SYDVKM in the germline V gene. The CDR3 totals 15 residues. In DNA form, the CDR3 reads TGTGCCAGCTCCAGGGGGCCGAAGGGCAATCAGCCCCAGCATTTT. Protein product: CASSRGPKGNQPQHF.

This clone has a handful of counts. J is TRBJ1-1 and V is TRBV5-1; 8 bases are shared with TRBD1. Germline trimming cut 2 bases from V and 4 bases from J; bases unmatched to any gene: 13. The germline V gene has CDR1 SGHRS and CDR2 YFSETQ. CDR3 length: 17 amino acids. The CDR3 loop reads CASSLRGPGQGATEAFF. The CDR3 DNA follows: TGCGCCAGCAGCTTAAGGGGCCCGGGCCAGGGGGCCACTGAAGCTTTCTTT.

The J gene is TRBJ2-1, the V gene TRBV7-2; possible D gene TRBD1, 6 bases. Germline V CDR1 and CDR2: SGHTA, FQGNSA. This CDR3 region has 15 residues. V shed 2 bases and J shed 9 bases, with 17 bases lying between them. Here the CDR3 DNA reads TGTGCCAGCAGCTTAAGTAACAGGGCCCTGGGTGAGCAGTTCTTC. It is translated as CASSLSNRALGEQFF.

This chain connects TRBV28 to TRBJ2-5, with 10 nucleotides matching TRBD1. The J call may be incorrect, as the DNA end agrees better with TRBJ2-7. The CDR3 covers 16 residues. The V gene's germline CDR1 is MDHEN and CDR2 SYDVKM. The CDR3 DNA is TGTGCCAGCAGTCCCATTGGACAGGGGGAGCGCTACGAGCAGTACTTC. It yields the protein CASSPIGQGERYEQYF.

This chain uses TRBV7-2 with TRBJ2-1; TRBD2 aligns across 13 bases. V gave up 0 bases and J gave up 7 bases; unmatched junction bases: 3. CDR1 is SGHTA, CDR2 FQGNSA, per germline. This CDR3 is built from 16 residues. The CDR3 here is CASSLAGTSGANEQFF. The CDR3 nucleotides are TGTGCCAGCAGCTTAGCGGGGACTAGCGGGGCAAATGAGCAGTTCTTC.

This clone was detected a few times. V usage is TRBV7-9 and J usage is TRBJ2-3; TRBD2 matches 12 bases. The V gene end was trimmed by 3 bases and the J gene end by 2 bases; junction bases not matched to a gene: 3. The CDR3 spans 16 residues. The germline CDR1 and CDR2 sequences are SEHNR and FQNEAQ (reference sequence). Written as DNA, the CDR3 is TGTGCCAGCAGCTTGACTAGCGGGGGAGACACAGATACGCAGTATTTT. Translated, it gives CASSLTSGGDTDTQYF.

This chain connects TRBV27 to TRBJ2-1; 7 bases match TRBD2. Germline CDR1 and CDR2: MNHEY and SMNVEV (reference sequence). CDR3 length: 16 amino acids. Unmatched junction bases numbered 7, after V lost 5 bases and J lost 0 bases. CDR3 protein: CASSTIGGSSYNEQFF. The CDR3, as DNA: TGTGCCAGCAGTACTATCGGGGGGAGCTCCTACAATGAGCAGTTCTTC.

This clone was counted a few times. V usage is TRBV2 and J usage is TRBJ1-1; possibly TRBD1 for D (5 bases). The CDR3 is 13 amino acids. V was shortened by 7 bases and J by 0 bases, with 9 bases between the two germline ends. The germline V gene has CDR1 SNHLY and CDR2 FYNNEI. The CDR3 nucleotides read TGTGCCAGCATACGACAGATGAACACTGAAGCTTTCTTT. Protein: CASIRQMNTEAFF.

The genes are TRBV30 and TRBJ1-1; D may be TRBD1 (5 bases). CDR1 is GTSNPN and CDR2 is SVGIG in the germline V gene (reference sequence). The CDR3 length is 15 residues. V gave up 1 base and J gave up 2 bases, with 14 bases separating them. The CDR3 DNA follows: TGTGCCTGGAGTGCCCCGGGACTGAGAAACACTGAAGCTTTCTTT. Its protein product is CAWSAPGLRNTEAFF.

This clone is a singleton in its sample. The chain is built from TRBV7-8 and TRBJ2-2, with TRBD2 identical over 8 bases. With 5 bases clipped from V and 9 bases from J, the junction kept 11 bases outside the gene matches. CDR1 and CDR2 (germline): SGHVS, FQNEAQ. The length of the CDR3 is 15 residues. The CDR3 loop is CASSPGTSGSWELFF. CDR3 sequence (DNA): TGTGCCAGCAGCCCAGGGACTAGTGGTTCCTGGGAGCTGTTTTTT. Full variable domain (missing parts from reference TRBV7-8 and TRBJ2-2): GAGVSQSPRYKVAKRGQDVALRCDPISGHVSLFWYQQALGQGPEFLTYFQNEAQLDKSGLPSDRFFAERPEGSVSTLKIQRTQQEDSAVYLCASSPGTSGSWELFFGEGSRLTVL.

The genes are TRBV28 and TRBJ1-2, with TRBD1 matching over 7 bases. Germline V CDR1 and CDR2: MDHEN, SYDVKM. The length of the CDR3 is 15 residues. After removal of 3 bases from V and 1 base from J, the junction contained 5 bases not matched to a gene. The DNA for the CDR3 is TGTGCCAGCAGTTTTCGGGCAGGGGGTAACTATGGCTACACCTTC. Translated: CASSFRAGGNYGYTF.

This chain connects TRBV5-1 to TRBJ2-2, with D maybe TRBD2 (6 bases). The CDR3 is made up of 15 amino acids. V lost 1 base and J 6 bases, leaving 13 bases between the germline ends. CDR1 and CDR2 from the germline V gene are SGHRS and YFSETQ. The CDR3 region has the DNA TGCGCCAGCAGCTTGAGGAGGGGATGGGCCGGGGAGCTGTTTTTT. Its translation is CASSLRRGWAGELFF.

This CDR3 reads CASSDSSTTGVTDTQYF. The CDR3 bases are TGTGCCAGCAGTGACTCTAGTACGACAGGGGTAACAGATACGCAGTATTTT. The rearrangement links TRBV2 to TRBJ2-3; TRBD1 aligns across 8 bases. Germline lookup yields CDR1 SNHLY and CDR2 FYNNEI. Unmatched junction bases numbered 11, after V lost 3 bases and J lost 3 bases. The CDR3 is 17 amino acids.

The gene calls are TRBV11-2 and TRBJ1-6; 7 bases align to TRBD1. V shed 11 bases, J shed 16 bases, and the junction held 23 bases outside the gene matches. The CDR3 is 15 residues long. Germline-derived CDR1 and CDR2 are SGHAT and FQNNGV. CDR3 DNA sequence: TGTGCCTGCAAAGGGGGCGAGACAGGTCAAACCCTTCTCCACTTT. Its translation: CACKGGETGQTLLHF.

This chain connects TRBV6-1 to TRBJ1-5; D is perhaps TRBD1 (6 bases). Trimming took 2 bases from V and 4 from J, leaving 21 bases between them. CDR3 length equals 18 residues. Germline V gene sequence: CDR1 MNHNS, CDR2 SASEGT. The CDR3 protein is CASSESRYSDRVNQPQHF. The CDR3 DNA sequence: TGTGCCAGCAGTGAATCTAGATACTCGGACAGAGTTAATCAGCCCCAGCATTTT.

This chain links TRBV2 with TRBJ2-7, with 8 bases lining up with TRBD1. The CDR3 contains 14 residues. CDR1 is SNHLY, CDR2 FYNNEI, per germline. V lost 9 bases to trimming and J lost 6 bases; unmatched junction nucleotides: 13. CDR3 sequence (DNA): TGTGCCAGGGGTCGAGAGGACAGGGACGGCGAGCAGTACTTC. Translation gives CARGREDRDGEQYF.